One and the same sample provided the 20 T cell receptor beta chains below, sequenced in a study of neurological immune-mediated disorders. TCRdb recomputed calls from the 5' RACE reads with MiXCR, one row per CDR3 protein. The table lists under 40,000 distinct CDR3 sequences, 4.6% of them singletons, with 23% in the top ten. Sequencing used PBMCs. These receptors were obtained from a man between 18 and 29 years old in good health.

This clonotype was counted ten times or more. The chain recombines TRBV18 with TRBJ2-7; D remains unclear. Trimming removed 3 bases from V and 3 bases from J, with 6 bases in between. Germline V gives CDR1 KGHSH, CDR2 LQKENI. The CDR3 loop spans 12 amino acids. The CDR3: CASSPTLYEQYF. The DNA for the CDR3 is TGTGCCAGCTCACCGACCCTCTACGAGCAGTACTTC.

This clonotype has at least ten counts. V gene TRBV7-9 combines with J gene TRBJ2-7, with a tentative D call TRBD2 (5 bases). There are 14 residues in the CDR3. The germline gives CDR1 SEHNR, CDR2 FQNEAQ (reference sequence). The V and J ends lost 1 base and 6 bases respectively, with 13 bases between them. The CDR3: CASSLGVGVVEQYF. The DNA for the CDR3 is TGTGCCAGCAGCTTAGGCGTCGGGGTAGTCGAGCAGTACTTC.

This clonotype was counted ten times or more. V usage is TRBV20-1 and J usage is TRBJ2-1; TRBD2 aligns across 8 bases. CDR1 and CDR2 (germline): DFQATT, SNEGSKA (reference sequence). The CDR3 runs to 14 residues. J lost 4 bases, V lost 6 bases, and 8 bases had no gene match. CDR3 sequence: CSAALAGGYNEQFF. DNA for the CDR3: TGCAGTGCAGCGCTGGCGGGGGGTTACAATGAGCAGTTCTTC.

The chain uses TRBV5-4 and TRBJ1-2; D is possibly TRBD1 (5 bases). Looked up from germline, CDR1 is SGHNT and CDR2 is YYREEE (reference sequence). Trimming took 5 bases from V and 6 from J, leaving 20 bases between them. CDR3 size: 15 residues. The CDR3 nucleotides are TGTGCCAGCAGTGAGTCCCGGGACTACAGACATGGCTACACCTTC. It encodes CASSESRDYRHGYTF.

This clonotype was recorded at least ten times. The V gene is TRBV5-1, the J gene TRBJ1-3; D may be TRBD1 (6 bases). Germline values: CDR1 SGHRS, CDR2 YFSETQ. The CDR3 is 14 residues long. With 2 bases removed from V and 1 base from J, the gap between germline ends came to 7 bases. CDR3 in amino acids: CASSFQGSGNTIYF. CDR3 DNA: TGCGCCAGCAGCTTCCAGGGGTCTGGAAACACCATATATTTT.

This clonotype was observed many times. This rearrangement joins TRBV4-1 to TRBJ1-2; D is undetermined. From germline, CDR1 is MGHRA and CDR2 YSYEKL. V lost 2 bases and J lost 2, with 9 bases in between. This CDR3 spans 14 amino acids. This CDR3 reads CASSQREINYGYTF. The DNA for the CDR3 is TGCGCCAGCAGCCAACGGGAGATAAACTATGGCTACACCTTC.

In this sample, this clonotype turned up many times. The V call is TRBV3-1, the J call TRBJ1-2, with 7 bases fitting TRBD1. Germline CDR1 reads LGHDT; CDR2 reads YNNKEL (reference sequence). The CDR3 is made up of 15 amino acids. With 1 base clipped from V and 2 bases from J, the junction kept 4 bases outside the gene matches. The CDR3 region is CASSQAGGVNYGYTF. In nucleotides, the CDR3 is TGTGCCAGCAGCCAAGCAGGGGGTGTAAACTATGGCTACACCTTC.

In its sample, this clonotype was seen many times. The chain is built from TRBV7-2 and TRBJ2-5; tentative D call: TRBD1 (5 bases). Germline V CDR1 and CDR2: SGHTA, FQGNSA. The V gene lost 5 bases and the J gene lost 10 bases, with 23 bases spanning the gap. The CDR3 has 15 residues. This CDR3 reads CASSPLGPPNRIQYF. CDR3 DNA sequence: TGTGCCAGCAGCCCCTTGGGGCCCCCCAATCGTATCCAGTACTTC.

This clonotype was detected many times. This chain joins TRBV20-1 and TRBJ1-2; the D gene is possibly TRBD1 (6 bases). Germline CDR1 and CDR2: DFQATT and SNEGSKA (reference sequence). The CDR3 spans 12 residues. The V end was cut by 7 bases, the J end by 6 bases, with 15 bases between. The CDR3 protein is CSGEGGSDGYTF. CDR3 coding DNA: TGCAGTGGTGAAGGGGGATCGGATGGCTACACCTTC.

Many counts were recorded for this clonotype. The genes are TRBV5-1 and TRBJ2-3, with D perhaps matching TRBD2 (5 bases). The CDR3 is made up of 12 amino acids. V gave up 4 bases and J gave up 10 bases, with 13 bases separating them. The germline V gene has CDR1 SGHRS and CDR2 YFSETQ. The CDR3 loop is CASSVEGGAQYF. DNA for the CDR3: TGCGCCAGCAGCGTCGAAGGAGGTGCGCAGTATTTT. Drawing the rest from reference TRBV5-1 and TRBJ2-3, the complete variable domain is KAGVTQTPRYLIKTRGQQVTLSCSPISGHRSVSWYQQTPGQGLQFLFEYFSETQRNKGNFPGRFSGRQFSNSRSEMNVSTLELGDSALYLCASSVEGGAQYFGPGTRLTVL.

This clonotype was counted many times. The chain joins TRBV20-1 to TRBJ1-1; D gene ambiguous. This CDR3 is built from 13 residues. V lost 2 bases to trimming and J lost 3 bases, with 10 bases between them. The germline V gene encodes CDR1 DFQATT and CDR2 SNEGSKA (reference sequence). The CDR3 DNA sequence: TGCAGTGCTAGATCCCTGGGCTACACTGAAGCTTTCTTT. Encoded protein: CSARSLGYTEAFF.

This clonotype has a handful of counts. The V call is TRBV20-1, the J call TRBJ2-3; TRBD2 matches 8 bases. Germline CDR1 DFQATT, CDR2 SNEGSKA (reference sequence). V lost 4 bases to trimming and J lost 0 bases; unmatched junction nucleotides: 6. The CDR3 is 15 residues long. The CDR3 reads CSATHAGGSTDTQYF. Here the CDR3 DNA reads TGCAGTGCTACCCATGCGGGGGGAAGCACAGATACGCAGTATTTT.

This clonotype was recorded many times. V usage is TRBV5-1 and J usage is TRBJ2-3; the D is unclear. V lost 1 base and J 0 bases, leaving 9 bases between the germline ends. Germline CDR1 reads SGHRS; CDR2 reads YFSETQ. The CDR3 loop spans 15 amino acids. In DNA, the CDR3 is TGCGCCAGCAGCTTGAGCGACCCTAGCACAGATACGCAGTATTTT. Its protein product is CASSLSDPSTDTQYF.

The sample holds many counts of this clonotype. The rearrangement joins TRBV9 to TRBJ1-1; 7 nucleotides match TRBD1. The germline V gene has CDR1 SGDLS and CDR2 YYNGEE. CDR3 length: 15 residues. Trimming removed 5 bases from V and 6 bases from J; junction bases left unmatched: 13. CDR3 sequence reads: CASRPRQGSFAEAFF. For the CDR3, the DNA is TGTGCCAGCAGGCCCCGACAGGGTTCTTTCGCTGAAGCTTTCTTT.

This clonotype was counted between two and nine times. This sequence joins TRBV11-2 and TRBJ2-1; 7 nucleotides line up with TRBD1. Per the germline V gene, CDR1 is SGHAT and CDR2 is FQNNGV. The trim removed 0 bases at V and 5 bases at J, leaving 7 bases unmatched. The CDR3 spans 16 residues. For the CDR3, the DNA is TGTGCCAGCAGCTTAGATCAGGGACAGCGACACAATGAGCAGTTCTTC. It yields the protein CASSLDQGQRHNEQFF.

Concerning this clonotype: A junction boundary mismatches the germline segment, possibly from a read error. The V call is TRBV7-6, the J call TRBJ1-3; D call uncertain. The CDR3 length is 13 residues. From germline, CDR1 is SGHVS and CDR2 FNYEAQ. The DNA of the CDR3 is TGTGCCAGCAGCTTACAGGCTGGAAAAACCATACATTTT. This sequence encodes CASSLQAGKTIHF.

In this sample, this clonotype turned up many times. The chain employs TRBV20-1 and TRBJ1-1, with D hard to call. Germline assignment: CDR1 DFQATT and CDR2 SNEGSKA (reference sequence). Trimming cost V 5 bases and J 1 base, with 11 bases left between them. The CDR3 totals 13 residues. The CDR3 DNA sequence: TGCAGTGCTCGGAAGGATTGGAACACTGAAGCTTTCTTT. Translated, it gives CSARKDWNTEAFF.

This clonotype was observed many times. The genes are TRBV20-1 and TRBJ2-7, with D unresolved. CDR1 and CDR2 (germline): DFQATT, SNEGSKA (reference sequence). V lost 3 bases and J 0 bases, leaving 9 bases between the germline ends. The CDR3 has 13 amino acids. In DNA form, the CDR3 reads TGCAGTGCTAGCGAAGCAGACTCCTACGAGCAGTACTTC. It yields the protein CSASEADSYEQYF.

In this sample, this clonotype turned up many times. V is TRBV5-1 and J is TRBJ1-1, with D unresolved. The CDR3 has 14 amino acids. Germline V gene lookup returns CDR1 SGHRS and CDR2 YFSETQ. V was cut by 0 bases and J by 1 base, with 7 bases left in between. The CDR3 reads CASSLDTTNTEAFF. CDR3 in DNA: TGCGCCAGCAGCTTGGACACCACGAACACTGAAGCTTTCTTT.

This clonotype was seen repeatedly, ten times or more. The gene calls are TRBV12-3 or TRBV12-4 and TRBJ2-7; 9 bases are shared with TRBD2. This CDR3 has 16 amino acids. V was clipped by 8 bases and J by 7 bases; unmatched bases: 18. The DNA for the CDR3 is TGTGCCAGCGGGACTAGCACAGGGGCTCTCGGAAAGGAGCAGTACTTC. Translating it yields CASGTSTGALGKEQYF.